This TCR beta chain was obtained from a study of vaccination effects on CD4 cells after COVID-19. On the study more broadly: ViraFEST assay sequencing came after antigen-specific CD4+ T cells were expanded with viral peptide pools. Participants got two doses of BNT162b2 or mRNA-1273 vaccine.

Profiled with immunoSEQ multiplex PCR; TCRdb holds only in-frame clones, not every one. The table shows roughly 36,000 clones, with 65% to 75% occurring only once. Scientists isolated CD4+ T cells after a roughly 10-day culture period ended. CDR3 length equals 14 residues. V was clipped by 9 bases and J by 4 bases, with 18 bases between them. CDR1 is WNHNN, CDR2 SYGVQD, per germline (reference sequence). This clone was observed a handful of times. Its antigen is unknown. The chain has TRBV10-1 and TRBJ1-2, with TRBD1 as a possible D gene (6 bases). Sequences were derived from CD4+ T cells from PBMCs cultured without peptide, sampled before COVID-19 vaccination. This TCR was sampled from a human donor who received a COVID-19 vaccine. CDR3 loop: CARTTGLSIYGYTF. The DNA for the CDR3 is TGCGCCAGGACGACAGGACTATCAATCTATGGCTACACCTTC.